A single sample gave rise to the 27 T cell receptor beta chains below, sequenced in a study of CD4 T cells in relation to SARS-CoV-2 and coronaviruses. Their specific antigens are unknown. Before the COVID-19 pandemic, during about 2010-2018, CD4+ T cells were taken from unexposed donors. The cells were cultured for about 10 days before CD4+ T cells were isolated. Assay used: immunoSEQ multiplex PCR; TCRdb lists only in-frame clones, some missing. The sample consists of just over 25,000 clones, 65% to 80% of them appearing once. Sequenced material: CD4+ T cells from PBMCs, cultured in vitro. These receptors all come from a human donor in good health.

J is TRBJ1-3 and V is TRBV19; D uncertain. Looked up from germline, CDR1 is LNHDA and CDR2 is SQIVND (reference sequence). The CDR3 contains 16 residues. Trimming removed 4 bases at V and 0 bases at J, with 13 bases between. The CDR3 here is CASSTRISSSGNTIYF. The CDR3, as DNA: TGTGCCAGTAGTACACGTATTTCGAGCTCTGGAAACACCATATATTTT.

V is TRBV10-3 and J is TRBJ2-1; D assignment may be TRBD1 or TRBD2 (5 bases each). The V end lost 8 bases, the J end lost 6 bases, and 17 bases lay between the germline ends. Germline assignment: CDR1 ENHRY and CDR2 SYGVKD. The CDR3 is 14 residues long. CDR3 loop: CAICLRDGANEQFF. The CDR3 DNA reads TGTGCCATCTGTCTCCGGGACGGGGCCAATGAGCAGTTCTTC.

The V call is TRBV29-1, the J call TRBJ1-1, with D hard to call. CDR3 size: 15 residues. The germline gives CDR1 SQVTM, CDR2 ANQGSEA. Trimming pared 6 bases from V and 0 bases from J, leaving 17 bases between. The CDR3 spells CSVGPSAFMNTEAFF. CDR3 nucleotides: TGCAGCGTAGGGCCTTCCGCTTTCATGAACACTGAAGCTTTCTTT.

The genes are TRBV19 and TRBJ1-2; possibly TRBD1 for D (6 bases). This CDR3 is 11 amino acids long. V shed 7 bases and J shed 5 bases, with 8 bases lying between them. Germline CDR1 LNHDA, CDR2 SQIVND (reference sequence). In nucleotides, the CDR3 is TGTGCCAGTACCGGACAGTATGGCTACACCTTC. This encodes CASTGQYGYTF.

This chain joins TRBV19 and TRBJ2-7, with unresolved D. V shed 8 bases and J shed 3 bases, with 11 bases lying between them. This CDR3 spans 12 amino acids. Germline CDR1 is LNHDA and CDR2 is SQIVND (reference sequence). CDR3 coding DNA: TGTGCCAGTCGGAGTCAAAGCTACGAGCAGTACTTC. It yields the protein CASRSQSYEQYF.

This clone was observed a handful of times. V gene TRBV13 combines with J gene TRBJ1-1, with no clear D. Germline-derived CDR1 and CDR2 are PRHDT and FYEKMQ (reference sequence). The ends were cut back, 4 bases at V and 2 bases at J, with 14 bases in the middle. This CDR3 has 15 residues. In nucleotides, the CDR3 is TGTGCCAGCAGCTACACCCTGTTGGCAAACACTGAAGCTTTCTTT. As protein: CASSYTLLANTEAFF.

The chain joins TRBV19 to TRBJ2-5; D is perhaps TRBD2 (5 bases). The V end lost 5 bases, the J end lost 4 bases, and 8 bases lay between the germline ends. In germline, CDR1 is LNHDA, CDR2 SQIVND (reference sequence). The CDR3 is 12 amino acids. The CDR3, as DNA: TGTGCCAGTAGTTCTAGCAGAGAGACCCAGTACTTC. Amino acids: CASSSSRETQYF.

This clone has more than one count but fewer than ten. V is TRBV2 and J is TRBJ1-3; D is unresolved. Germline CDR1 and CDR2: SNHLY and FYNNEI. The CDR3 extends over 16 amino acids. Trimming left V 1 base short and J 1 base short, with 11 bases between. In DNA, the CDR3 is TGTGCCAGCAGTGAAGGTGACAACACTTCTGGAAACACCATATATTTT. Translated: CASSEGDNTSGNTIYF. Using reference TRBV2 and TRBJ1-3 for the parts outside the CDR3, the full variable domain is EPEVTQTPSHQVTQMGQEVILRCVPISNHLYFYWYRQILGQKVEFLVSFYNNEISEKSEIFDDQFSVERPDGSNFTLKIRSTKLEDSAMYFCASSEGDNTSGNTIYFGEGSWLTVV.

The chain employs TRBV3-1 (or the pseudogene TRBV3-2) and TRBJ1-1; D perhaps matches TRBD1 (5 bases). CDR3 size: 16 residues. The germline V gene encodes CDR1 LGHDT and CDR2 YNNKEL (reference sequence). Trimming stripped 2 bases from V and 4 bases from J, with 17 bases between. Written as DNA, the CDR3 is TGTGCCAGCAGCCAAATCCAGGGCACGAGAACCACTGAAGCTTTCTTT. Protein: CASSQIQGTRTTEAFF.

The V and J genes are TRBV6-2 or TRBV6-3 and TRBJ2-2; D unclear. In germline, CDR1 is MNHEY, CDR2 SVGEGT. The V gene lost 3 bases and the J gene lost 3 bases, with 5 bases spanning the gap. The length of the CDR3 is 13 residues. Here the CDR3 DNA reads TGTGCCAGCAGTTATCCGTACACCGGGGAGCTGTTTTTT. It is translated as CASSYPYTGELFF.

In DNA form, the CDR3 reads TGTGCCAGCACCACAGGGGTCGAGCAGTACTTC. This translates into CASTTGVEQYF. The rearrangement links TRBV6-5 to TRBJ2-7, with TRBD1 matching over 7 bases. V was clipped by 7 bases and J by 6 bases; unmatched bases: 3. Germline CDR1 reads MNHEY; CDR2 reads SVGAGI. CDR3 length: 11 amino acids.

Only one count was recorded for this clone. The rearrangement uses TRBV28 and TRBJ2-7, with D maybe TRBD2 (6 bases). Germline loops: CDR1 MDHEN, CDR2 SYDVKM. The CDR3 totals 13 residues. Trimming pared 7 bases from V and 4 bases from J, leaving 14 bases between. The CDR3 region has the DNA TGTGCCAGCAACGGAGGGTGGGTTTACGAGCAGTACTTC. It yields the protein CASNGGWVYEQYF.

The chain employs TRBV3-1 (or the pseudogene TRBV3-2) and TRBJ2-1, with D unresolved. The CDR3 sequence is 17 residues long. In germline, CDR1 is LGHDT, CDR2 YNNKEL (reference sequence). V was cut by 4 bases and J by 10 bases, with 26 bases left in between. CDR3 region: CASSPHGVVKRGSEQFF. The CDR3 DNA is TGTGCCAGCAGCCCTCATGGGGTAGTTAAAAGAGGTTCGGAGCAGTTCTTC.

This clone was detected only once. The J gene is TRBJ2-7, the V gene TRBV7-2; D gene ambiguous. CDR3 length: 14 amino acids. CDR1 is SGHTA and CDR2 is FQGNSA in the germline V gene. V was shortened by 1 base and J by 1 base, with 8 bases between the two germline ends. The CDR3 coding sequence is TGTGCCAGCAGCTTAGAACGGCGTTCCTACGAGCAGTACTTC. This encodes CASSLERRSYEQYF.

The gene calls are TRBV7-9 and TRBJ2-7, with a weak D call TRBD1 (5 bases). Per the germline V gene, CDR1 is SEHNR and CDR2 is FQNEAQ (reference sequence). The V and J ends lost 3 bases and 1 base respectively, with 7 bases between them. The CDR3 runs to 13 residues. The CDR3 DNA follows: TGTGCCAGCAGCTTCAGGGCTTCCTACGAGCAGTACTTC. Translating gives CASSFRASYEQYF.

V gene TRBV6-5 combines with J gene TRBJ2-7, with D possibly matching TRBD2 (5 bases). Between the trimmed V and J ends, which lost 6 bases and 7 bases, there was a span of 10 bases. The CDR3 contains 11 residues. CDR1 is MNHEY, CDR2 SVGAGI, per germline. CDR3 nucleotide sequence: TGTGCCAGCAGGGTTCCGGGGGAGCAGTACTTC. It specifies CASRVPGEQYF.

There are a few counts of this clone. V and J are TRBV7-9 and TRBJ1-1; no clear D. CDR1 is SEHNR and CDR2 is FQNEAQ in the germline V gene (reference sequence). V was shortened by 5 bases and J by 8 bases, with 12 bases between the two germline ends. This CDR3 has 12 amino acids. This chain's CDR3 is CASSRGPTEAFF. CDR3 DNA: TGTGCCAGCAGCCGTGGACCCACGGAAGCTTTCTTT. Full variable domain (outside the CDR3, taken from reference TRBV7-9 and TRBJ1-1): DTGVSQNPRHKITKRGQNVTFRCDPISEHNRLYWYRQTLGQGPEFLTYFQNEAQLEKSRLLSDRFSAERPKGSFSTLEIQRTEQGDSAMYLCASSRGPTEAFFGQGTRLTVV.

V and J are TRBV10-1 and TRBJ1-1, with D perhaps matching TRBD1 (5 bases). Per germline, CDR1 WNHNN and CDR2 SYGVQD (reference sequence). Trimming removed 5 bases from V and 4 bases from J, with 14 bases in between. The CDR3 contains 14 residues. For the CDR3, the DNA is TGCGCCAGCAGTCCGGGACCCTGGTCCACTGAAGCTTTCTTT. As protein: CASSPGPWSTEAFF.

The V call is TRBV7-9, the J call TRBJ2-5; possibly TRBD2 for D (5 bases). Germline lookup yields CDR1 SEHNR and CDR2 FQNEAQ (reference sequence). Deletions cut 5 bases from V and 5 bases from J, with 18 bases between. The CDR3 loop spans 15 amino acids. Written as DNA, the CDR3 is TGTGCCAGCAGCCACTCCAAATTGGGGAGTGAGACCCAGTACTTC. Its translation is CASSHSKLGSETQYF.

There are a few counts of this clone. The chain recombines TRBV5-1 with TRBJ1-2; tentatively, D is TRBD1 (5 bases). Germline V gene data show CDR1 as SGHRS and CDR2 as YFSETQ. V lost 3 bases to trimming and J lost 3 bases, with 9 bases between them. The CDR3 contains 13 residues. CDR3 amino acids: CASSSGTDYGYTF. The DNA of the CDR3 is TGCGCCAGCAGCTCCGGGACTGACTATGGCTACACCTTC.

This clone was found once. This chain joins TRBV9 and TRBJ2-5, with 11 bases that match TRBD2. The V segment lost 2 bases and the J segment 4 bases; nucleotides outside the gene matches: 7. The CDR3 is 16 amino acids. The germline CDR1 and CDR2 sequences are SGDLS and YYNGEE. This CDR3 is CASSVGRLAGGETQYF. CDR3 bases: TGTGCCAGCAGCGTGGGCCGGCTAGCGGGGGGAGAGACCCAGTACTTC.

The chain has TRBV12-3 or TRBV12-4 and TRBJ1-1, with D unresolved. Trimming left V 2 bases short and J 8 bases short, with 9 bases between. This CDR3 comprises 12 residues. CDR3 in DNA: TGTGCCAGCAGTTTACTTGGGTGGGAAGCTTTCTTT. Translating gives CASSLLGWEAFF.

The chain joins TRBV27 to TRBJ1-6; D is perhaps TRBD1 (5 bases). This CDR3 region has 14 residues. Germline-derived CDR1 and CDR2 are MNHEY and SMNVEV (reference sequence). The V end lost 8 bases, the J end lost 9 bases, and 17 bases lay between the germline ends. The CDR3 sequence is CASGSRGAGSPLHF. DNA of the CDR3: TGTGCCAGCGGCTCGAGGGGCGCGGGTTCACCCCTCCACTTT.

This clone showed up just a few times. V gene TRBV3-1 (or the pseudogene TRBV3-2) combines with J gene TRBJ1-3; 9 bases line up with TRBD1. The CDR3 has 15 amino acids. V gave up 3 bases and J gave up 5 bases; unmatched junction bases: 5. Germline CDR1 is LGHDT and CDR2 is YNNKEL (reference sequence). CDR3 DNA: TGTGCCAGCAGCCAGAAGGGGACAGGGAGAAACACCATATATTTT. This codes for CASSQKGTGRNTIYF.

The chain has TRBV6-5 and TRBJ2-1, with a weak D call TRBD1 (5 bases). CDR3 length equals 15 residues. Trimming pared 5 bases from V and 6 bases from J, leaving 17 bases between. Germline lookup yields CDR1 MNHEY and CDR2 SVGAGI. This chain's CDR3 is CASSPQGPLGNEQFF. The CDR3 region has the DNA TGTGCCAGCAGTCCGCAGGGCCCCCTAGGCAATGAGCAGTTCTTC.

The genes are TRBV11-2 and TRBJ1-1, with TRBD1 as a possible D gene (6 bases). Trimming took off 9 bases at V and 5 bases at J, with 16 bases between the two ends. The CDR3 extends over 13 amino acids. CDR1 and CDR2 from the germline V gene are SGHAT and FQNNGV. CDR3 coding DNA: TGTGCCAGTGACGGAACAGGGATAACTGAAGCTTTCTTT. It encodes CASDGTGITEAFF.

The genes are TRBV5-4 and TRBJ1-6, with 9 bases matching TRBD1. J gave up 11 bases and V 3 bases, and 12 bases lay outside the gene matches. This CDR3 contains 16 residues. The germline V gene encodes CDR1 SGHNT and CDR2 YYREEE (reference sequence). CDR3 sequence (DNA): TGTGCCAGCAGCTCCCGTCCGACAGGGGGGGAAACACCCCTCCACTTT. It yields the protein CASSSRPTGGETPLHF.